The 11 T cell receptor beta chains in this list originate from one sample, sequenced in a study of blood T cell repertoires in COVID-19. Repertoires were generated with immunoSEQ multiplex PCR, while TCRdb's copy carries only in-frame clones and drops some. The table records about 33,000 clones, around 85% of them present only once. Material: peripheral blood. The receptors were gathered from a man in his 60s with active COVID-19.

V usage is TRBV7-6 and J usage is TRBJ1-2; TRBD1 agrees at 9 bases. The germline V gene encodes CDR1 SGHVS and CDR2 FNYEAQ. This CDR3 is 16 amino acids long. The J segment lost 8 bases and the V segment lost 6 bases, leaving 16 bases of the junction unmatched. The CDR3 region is CASSSVMPGQGGGYTF. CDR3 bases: TGTGCCAGCAGTTCCGTTATGCCGGGACAGGGTGGGGGCTACACCTTC.

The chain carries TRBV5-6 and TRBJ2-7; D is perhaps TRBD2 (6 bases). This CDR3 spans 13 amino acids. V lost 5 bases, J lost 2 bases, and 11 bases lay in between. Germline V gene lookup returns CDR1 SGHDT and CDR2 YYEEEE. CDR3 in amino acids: CASSVSGAYEQYF. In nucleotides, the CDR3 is TGTGCCAGCAGTGTTAGCGGCGCCTACGAGCAGTACTTC.

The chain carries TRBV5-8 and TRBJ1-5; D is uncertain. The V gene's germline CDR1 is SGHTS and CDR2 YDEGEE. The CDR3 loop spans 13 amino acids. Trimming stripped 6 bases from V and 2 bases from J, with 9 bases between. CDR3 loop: CASKSRGNQPQHF. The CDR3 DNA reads TGTGCCAGCAAGTCGCGCGGCAATCAGCCCCAGCATTTT.

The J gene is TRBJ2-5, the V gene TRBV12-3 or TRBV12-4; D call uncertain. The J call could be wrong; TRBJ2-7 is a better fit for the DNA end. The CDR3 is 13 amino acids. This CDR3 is CASSLRVDYEQYF. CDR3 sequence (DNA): TGTGCCAGCAGCCTACGGGTAGACTACGAGCAGTACTTC.

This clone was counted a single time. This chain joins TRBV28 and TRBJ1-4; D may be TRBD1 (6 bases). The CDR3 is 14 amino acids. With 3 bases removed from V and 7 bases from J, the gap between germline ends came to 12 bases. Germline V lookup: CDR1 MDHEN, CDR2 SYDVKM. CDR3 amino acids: CASSFSDRPEKLFF. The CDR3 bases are TGTGCCAGCAGTTTCTCCGACAGGCCTGAAAAACTGTTTTTT.

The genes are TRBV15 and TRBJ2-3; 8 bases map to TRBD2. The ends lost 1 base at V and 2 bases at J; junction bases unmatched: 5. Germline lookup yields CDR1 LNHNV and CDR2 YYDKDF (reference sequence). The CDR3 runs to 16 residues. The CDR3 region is CATSRGGGRPTDTQYF. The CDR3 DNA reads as TGTGCCACCAGCAGAGGTGGCGGGAGGCCCACAGATACGCAGTATTTT.

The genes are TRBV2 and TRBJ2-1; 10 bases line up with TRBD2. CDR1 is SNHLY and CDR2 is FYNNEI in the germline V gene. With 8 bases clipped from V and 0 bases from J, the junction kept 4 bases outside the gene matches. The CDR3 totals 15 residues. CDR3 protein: CASGPSGSSYNEQFF. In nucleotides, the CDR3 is TGTGCCAGCGGGCCTAGCGGGAGCTCCTACAATGAGCAGTTCTTC.

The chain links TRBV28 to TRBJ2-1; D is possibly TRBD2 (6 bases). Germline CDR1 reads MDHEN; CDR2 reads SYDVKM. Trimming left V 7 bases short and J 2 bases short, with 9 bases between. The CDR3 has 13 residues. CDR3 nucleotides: TGTGCCAGCACCGGGGGAGCCTACAATGAGCAGTTCTTC. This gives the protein CASTGGAYNEQFF.

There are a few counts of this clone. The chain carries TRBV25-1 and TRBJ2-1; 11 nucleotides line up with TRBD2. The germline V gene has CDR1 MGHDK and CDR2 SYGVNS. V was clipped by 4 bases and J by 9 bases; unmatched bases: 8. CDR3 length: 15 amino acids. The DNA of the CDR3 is TGTGCCAGCAGTGCACTAGCGGGAGTATTCGGTGAGCAGTTCTTC. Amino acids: CASSALAGVFGEQFF.

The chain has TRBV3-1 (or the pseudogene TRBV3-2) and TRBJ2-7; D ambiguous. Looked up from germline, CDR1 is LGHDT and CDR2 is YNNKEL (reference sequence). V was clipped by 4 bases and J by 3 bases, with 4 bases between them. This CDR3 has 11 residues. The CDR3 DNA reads TGTGCCAGCAGCCGGCTCTACGAGCAGTACTTC. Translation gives CASSRLYEQYF.

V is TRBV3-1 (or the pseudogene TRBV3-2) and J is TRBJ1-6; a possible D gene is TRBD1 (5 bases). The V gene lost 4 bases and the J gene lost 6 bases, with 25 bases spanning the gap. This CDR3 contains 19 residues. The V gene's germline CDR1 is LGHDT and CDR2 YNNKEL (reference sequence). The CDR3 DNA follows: TGTGCCAGCAGCCCGACCGCTCTCTATAATTGGGGGGGTAATTCACCCCTCCACTTT. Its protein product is CASSPTALYNWGGNSPLHF.